Presented here are 8 T cell receptor beta chains from one specimen sequenced in a study of shared clonotypes between healthy human individuals. TCRdb's copy holds only in-frame clones and misses some; the assay was immunoSEQ multiplex PCR. The repertoire consists of 110,000 or so clones, with more than 65% occurring once and the leading ten covering 20% to 25%. Sequencing was done on a sample of memory CD8+ T cells sorted from blood. Subset noted: CD45RO+ cells pooled with CCR7-negative TemRA cells. All receptors derive from a woman aged 25 to 39 in good health.

J is TRBJ2-7 and V is TRBV13; possibly TRBD2 for D (7 bases). Germline V CDR1 and CDR2: PRHDT, FYEKMQ (reference sequence). The CDR3 covers 15 residues. V lost 3 bases and J 4 bases, leaving 16 bases between the germline ends. In DNA, the CDR3 is TGTGCCAGCAGCTTCGAACAGGGAGGGGAATACGAGCAGTACTTC. Its translation is CASSFEQGGEYEQYF.

This rearrangement joins TRBV11-2 to TRBJ2-4; D is possibly TRBD2 (5 bases). V was clipped by 5 bases and J by 6 bases, with 17 bases between them. Germline CDR1 SGHAT, CDR2 FQNNGV. The CDR3 contains 15 residues. The CDR3 sequence is CASSPELPRGNIQYF. The CDR3 DNA is TGTGCCAGCAGCCCGGAACTCCCTCGGGGAAACATTCAGTACTTC.

The V gene is TRBV19, the J gene TRBJ2-7; D may be TRBD2 (6 bases). The CDR3 totals 15 residues. Germline V gene data show CDR1 as LNHDA and CDR2 as SQIVND (reference sequence). V lost 1 base and J 1 base, leaving 11 bases between the germline ends. Here the CDR3 DNA reads TGTGCCAGTAGTATAGCGGAGGGCGGTTCCTACGAGCAGTACTTC. The encoded protein is CASSIAEGGSYEQYF.

This chain uses TRBV15 with TRBJ2-2; no reliable D call. The germline V and J ends were trimmed by 6 bases and 4 bases, with 3 bases remaining between them. The germline gives CDR1 LNHNV, CDR2 YYDKDF (reference sequence). This CDR3 comprises 11 residues. The CDR3 spells CATRSTGELFF. CDR3 bases: TGTGCCACCAGGTCCACCGGGGAGCTGTTTTTT.

The chain recombines TRBV15 with TRBJ1-4; 7 positions match TRBD1. Trimming cost V 1 base and J 7 bases; bases outside gene matches: 9. The CDR3 is made up of 16 amino acids. Germline values: CDR1 LNHNV, CDR2 YYDKDF (reference sequence). Written as DNA, the CDR3 is TGTGCCACCAGCAGAGGTGCCGGGACAGACATTGAAAAACTGTTTTTT. The encoded protein is CATSRGAGTDIEKLFF.

V usage is TRBV29-1 and J usage is TRBJ2-5; tentatively, D is TRBD2 (5 bases). The CDR3 is made up of 15 amino acids. The V gene's germline CDR1 is SQVTM and CDR2 ANQGSEA. V gave up 3 bases and J gave up 1 base, with 15 bases separating them. This CDR3 is CSVDPVEGTQETQYF. The CDR3 DNA reads TGCAGCGTTGACCCGGTTGAGGGAACCCAAGAGACCCAGTACTTC. The complete variable domain, with remaining parts taken from reference TRBV29-1 and TRBJ2-5, reads SAVISQKPSRDICQRGTSLTIQCQVDSQVTMMFWYRQQPGQSLTLIATANQGSEATYESGFVIDKFPISRPNLTFSTLTVSNMSPEDSSIYLCSVDPVEGTQETQYFGPGTRLLVL.

This chain joins TRBV28 and TRBJ2-4, with 7 bases fitting TRBD2. CDR1 and CDR2 (germline): MDHEN, SYDVKM. This CDR3 contains 19 residues. V shed 7 bases, J shed 0 bases, and the junction held 18 bases outside the gene matches. The CDR3: CASTPFGGDWTLAKNIQYF. The CDR3, as DNA: TGTGCCAGCACGCCTTTTGGGGGGGACTGGACGCTAGCCAAAAACATTCAGTACTTC.

This chain connects TRBV6-5 to TRBJ2-1; a possible D gene is TRBD1 (5 bases). CDR3 length: 14 amino acids. CDR1 MNHEY and CDR2 SVGAGI come from the germline V gene. V was cut by 8 bases and J by 7 bases, with 18 bases left in between. Here the CDR3 reads CASSKTAQANEQFF. CDR3 nucleotides: TGTGCCAGCTCAAAGACCGCACAGGCAAATGAGCAGTTCTTC.